This T cell receptor beta chain came from a study of cytomegalovirus exposure and HLA in healthy donors. As concerns this clone: What it binds is unknown.

These donors counted as nominally healthy when sampled, but unrecorded immune exposures were likely. Both 60 Vbeta primers and 13 Jbeta primers went into the PCR. Method: immunoSEQ multiplex PCR; TCRdb's copy keeps in-frame clones and lacks some. In the table there are approximately 210,000 clones, about 77% of which are singletons. Overall study findings and caveats: The study had only CMV serostatus as immune exposure information.

This CDR3 is 14 amino acids long. J gave up 5 bases and V 5 bases, and 8 bases lay outside the gene matches. Germline V gene sequence: CDR1 SNHLY, CDR2 FYNNEI. The chain combines TRBV2 with TRBJ2-7; 8 bases fit TRBD1. The receptor was isolated from a woman in her 30s in good health and CMV-seropositive. The sequencing input was PBMCs. For the CDR3, the DNA is TGTGCCAGCAGTATACAGGGGGTGTACGACGAGCAGTACTTC. Protein sequence: CASSIQGVYDEQYF.